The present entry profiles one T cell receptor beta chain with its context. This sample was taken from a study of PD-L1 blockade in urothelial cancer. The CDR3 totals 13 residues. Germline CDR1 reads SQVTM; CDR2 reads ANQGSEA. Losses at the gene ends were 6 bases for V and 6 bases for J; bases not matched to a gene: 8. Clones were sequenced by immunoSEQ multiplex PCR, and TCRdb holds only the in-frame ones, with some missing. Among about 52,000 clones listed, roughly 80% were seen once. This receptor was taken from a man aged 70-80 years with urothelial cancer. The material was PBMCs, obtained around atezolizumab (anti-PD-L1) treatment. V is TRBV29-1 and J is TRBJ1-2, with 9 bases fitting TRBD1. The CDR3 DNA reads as TGCAGCGTGCATTCCGGGACAGGGAATGGCTACACCTTC. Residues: CSVHSGTGNGYTF.